This entry describes one TCR beta chain. Its antigen is not identified. The PCR had 60 Vbeta and 13 Jbeta primers. Authors' processing steps: In a later analysis, of around 85 million unique beta chains, some 10 million appeared in at least two donors. Clones were read by immunoSEQ multiplex PCR, and TCRdb kept only the in-frame ones, dropping some. The V and J calls and clone size are taken from that table; D and trimming were inferred from the DNA. The table shows 150,000 or so clones, with 65% to 80% occurring only once. The sample comes from a study of cytomegalovirus exposure and HLA in healthy donors. Looked up from germline, CDR1 is WNHNN and CDR2 is SYGVQD (reference sequence). The CDR3 spans 14 residues. V trimming: 4 bases; J trimming: 6 bases; junction bases outside the gene matches: 4. Everyone who donated was a healthy bone marrow donor. General study results and limits: According to the study, 160 or so TCR beta chains were cytomegalovirus-associated. Previous analysis showed most TCR beta V segments were productive about 90% or about 30% of the time.

V is TRBV10-1 and J is TRBJ2-1, with TRBD2 identical over 9 bases. This receptor was identified in a man between 35 and 55 years old in good health and CMV-seropositive. Sequenced input: PBMCs. CDR3: CASSVGTSSNEQFF. CDR3 sequence (DNA): TGCGCCAGCAGTGTAGGGACTAGCTCCAATGAGCAGTTCTTC.